The rows below give T cell receptor beta chains drawn from one sample of a study of cytomegalovirus exposure and HLA in healthy donors. Generated by immunoSEQ multiplex PCR, the TCRdb table keeps only in-frame clones and is missing some. Here the sample spans about 190,000 clones, roughly 77% being singletons. The sequencing sample was made of PBMCs. These receptors came from a woman between 25 and 40 years old in good health and CMV-seropositive. Both conserved end residues are part of each CDR3. Fields, in order: CDR3 protein, D gene, V gene, J gene, CDR3 length. D genes are given only for firm matches.

CASSYRDSSSEQYF	TRBD1	TRBV11-2	TRBJ2-7	14
CASSPTPGTGWYGNIQYF	TRBD1	TRBV28	TRBJ2-4	18
CASSLEGGGDYGYTF	TRBD1	TRBV5-1	TRBJ1-2	15
CASSGSSGETQYF	TRBD2	TRBV5-1	TRBJ2-5	13
CASRTSGGTYEQYF	TRBD2	TRBV5-1	TRBJ2-7	14
CASSRQQGASYGYTF	TRBD1	TRBV27	TRBJ1-2	15
CASSWASSYEQYF	.	TRBV5-1	TRBJ2-7	13
CASMKEKNTEAFF	.	TRBV19	TRBJ1-1	13
CASSLMARSEAFF	.	TRBV5-5	TRBJ1-1	13
CASSQEWAVGTEAFF	.	TRBV4-1	TRBJ1-1	15
CAISFPGLKGEQYF	.	TRBV10-3	TRBJ2-7	14
CASRPGLRTDTQYF	.	TRBV10-2	TRBJ2-3	14
CASSFKSGSNQPQHF	.	TRBV6-5	TRBJ1-5	15
CASRVAAVGGAFVYEQYF	.	TRBV7-8	TRBJ2-7	18
CASSRLAGDEQYF	TRBD2	TRBV6-5	TRBJ2-7	13
CASSSAGYYEQYF	.	TRBV6-5	TRBJ2-7	13
CASTTLGTSLSHEQFF	TRBD2	TRBV6-6	TRBJ2-1	16
CASSSPLGGGDQPQHF	.	TRBV7-9	TRBJ1-5	16
CAISDLAGTDEQYF	TRBD2	TRBV10-3	.	14
CASSERQTYGYTF	.	TRBV6-1	TRBJ1-2	13